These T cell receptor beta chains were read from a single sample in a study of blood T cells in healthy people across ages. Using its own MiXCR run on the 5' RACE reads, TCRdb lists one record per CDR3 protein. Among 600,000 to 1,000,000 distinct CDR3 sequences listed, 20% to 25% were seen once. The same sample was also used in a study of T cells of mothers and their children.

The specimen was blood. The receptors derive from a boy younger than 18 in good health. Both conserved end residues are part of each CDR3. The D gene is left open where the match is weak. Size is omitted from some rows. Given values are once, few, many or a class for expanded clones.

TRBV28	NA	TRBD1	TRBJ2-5	TGTGCCAGCAGTCAGCGCCGGGACAGGGGAGAGACCCAGTACTTC	CASSQRRDRGETQYF
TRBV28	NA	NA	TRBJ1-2	TGTGCCAGCAGGATACAACCCCTGTCGGGTGGCTACACCTTC	CASRIQPLSGGYTF
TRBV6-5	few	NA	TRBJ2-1	TGTGCCAGCAGTTACTCGAAGGGGCGGAGCCGATACAATGAGCAGTTCTTC	CASSYSKGRSRYNEQFF
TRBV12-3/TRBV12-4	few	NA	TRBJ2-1	TGTGCCAGCAGTCCAATGTGGGGGCAGCAGTTCTTC	CASSPMWGQQFF
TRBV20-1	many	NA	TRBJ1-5	TGCAGTGCTAGAGGAAGCAATCAGCCCCAGCATTTT	CSARGSNQPQHF
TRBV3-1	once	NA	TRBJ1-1	TGTGCCAGCAGCCATGGAGGGGTGAACACTGAAGCTTTCTTT	CASSHGGVNTEAFF
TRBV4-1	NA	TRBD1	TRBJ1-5	TGCGCCAGCAGCCTAGGGAGAGGCAGGGGGCTTAGCAATCAGCCCCAGCATTTT	CASSLGRGRGLSNQPQHF
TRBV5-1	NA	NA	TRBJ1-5	TGCGCCAGCAGCTTGGAGGGGGATCCGGGACAGCCCCAGCATTTT	CASSLEGDPGQPQHF
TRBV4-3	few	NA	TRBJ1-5	TGCGCCAGCAGCCAAGATCGGTTGACAGTCAATCAGCCCCAGCATTTT	CASSQDRLTVNQPQHF
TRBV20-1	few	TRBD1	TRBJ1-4	TGCAGTGCTACCTCGAACAGGGGCGGCAATGAAAAACTGTTTTTT	CSATSNRGGNEKLFF
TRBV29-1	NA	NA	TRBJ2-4	TGCAGCGTTGAAAAAACCATTCAGTACTTC	CSVEKTIQYF
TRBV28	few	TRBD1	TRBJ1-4	TGTGCCAGCAGTTTATGGGACAGGGGTCTTGCAACTAATGAAAAACTGTTTTTT	CASSLWDRGLATNEKLFF
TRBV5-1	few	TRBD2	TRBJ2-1	TGCGCCAGCAGCAGATGGGCCGGGACTAGTAACAGTGAGCAGTTCTTC	CASSRWAGTSNSEQFF
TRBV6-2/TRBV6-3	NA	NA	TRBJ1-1	TGTGCCAGCAGTTACATGGCAGGTCCGCGCACTGAAGCTTTCTTT	CASSYMAGPRTEAFF
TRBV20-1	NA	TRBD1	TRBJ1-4	TGCAGTGTCCCGGACAGGAGAGCAACTAATGAAAAACTGTTTTTT	CSVPDRRATNEKLFF
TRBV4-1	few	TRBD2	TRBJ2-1	TGCGCCAGCAGCCAGGGTCTAGCGGGAGGCCTAGACAATGAGCAGTTCTTC	CASSQGLAGGLDNEQFF
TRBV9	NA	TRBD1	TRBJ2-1	TGTGCCAGCAGCGTCCAGGGGGCAAGGTACAATGAGCAGTTCTTC	CASSVQGARYNEQFF
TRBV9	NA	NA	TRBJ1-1	TGTGCCAGCAGCGTAGGCGCCGGGGGGAGGATGAACACTGAAGCTTTCTTT	CASSVGAGGRMNTEAFF
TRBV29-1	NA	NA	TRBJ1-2	TGCAGCGTTGCACCCTTCGAACACTCAGCTAACTATGGCTACACCTTC	CSVAPFEHSANYGYTF
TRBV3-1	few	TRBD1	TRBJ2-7	TGTGCCAGCAGCCAAGATAGGCTTTGGCAGGGGGCCTACGAGCAGTACTTC	CASSQDRLWQGAYEQYF
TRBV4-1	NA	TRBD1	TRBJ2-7	TGCGCCAGCAGCCAGGGGGAGTATGGGACAGGGGGCTACGAGCAGTACTTC	CASSQGEYGTGGYEQYF
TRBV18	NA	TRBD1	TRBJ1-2	TGTGCCAGCTCACTCGGACAGGTGATAAACTATGGCTACACCTTC	CASSLGQVINYGYTF
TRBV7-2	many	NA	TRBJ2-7	TGTGCCAGCAGCTTACAAGCAACCTACGAGCAGTACTTC	CASSLQATYEQYF
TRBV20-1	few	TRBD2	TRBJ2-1	TGCAGTGCTAAGGGAGGGGCTTCCTACAATGAGCAGTTCTTC	CSAKGGASYNEQFF
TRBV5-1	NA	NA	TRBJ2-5	TGCGCCAGCAGTTATGGGCCCAGCGGGCAAGAGACCCAGTACTTC	CASSYGPSGQETQYF
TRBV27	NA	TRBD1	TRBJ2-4	TGTGCCAGCAGTGGGCCGACAGGGGCCCAAGGACTAGCCAAAAACATTCAGTACTTC	CASSGPTGAQGLAKNIQYF
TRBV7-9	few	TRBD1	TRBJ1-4	TGTGCCAGCAGCGTCCAGACAGGGGGCACTAATGAAAAACTGTTTTTT	CASSVQTGGTNEKLFF
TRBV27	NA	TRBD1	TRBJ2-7	TGTGCCAGCAGTTTACGGGGACAGATCTACGAGCAGTACTTC	CASSLRGQIYEQYF
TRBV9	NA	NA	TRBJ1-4	TGTGCCAGCAGCGCCCCACAGGGACCTAATGAAAAACTGTTTTTT	CASSAPQGPNEKLFF
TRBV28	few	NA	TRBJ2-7	TGTGCCAGCAGTGGGGTGGTAGTGAGAACCTACGAGCAGTACTTC	CASSGVVVRTYEQYF
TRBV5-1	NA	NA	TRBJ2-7	TGCGCCAGCAGCTTAAAGACAGGAACCTACGAGCAGTACTTC	CASSLKTGTYEQYF
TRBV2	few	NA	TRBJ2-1	TGTGCCAGCAGTGATTTCAAAAGCGTCGGCTACAATGAGCAGTTCTTC	CASSDFKSVGYNEQFF
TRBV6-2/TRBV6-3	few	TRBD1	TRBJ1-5	TGTGCCAGCAGTGACAGGGGAGATCAGCCCCAGCATTTT	CASSDRGDQPQHF
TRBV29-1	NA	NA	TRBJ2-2	TGCAGCGTCGAAGATCCGAGCCACCTTAACACCGGTCTGTTTTTT	CSVEDPSHLNTGLFF
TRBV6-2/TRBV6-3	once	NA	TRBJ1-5	TGTGCCAGCAGTTACGCCAGGGCGGCGGGCAATCAGCCCCAGCATTTT	CASSYARAAGNQPQHF
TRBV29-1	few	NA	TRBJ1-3	TGCAGCGTCACCCGGGACCGCCGAAACACCATATATTTT	CSVTRDRRNTIYF
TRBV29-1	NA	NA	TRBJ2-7	TGCAGCGTTGAGTTTTCGCAGCCCCACGAGCAGTACTTC	CSVEFSQPHEQYF
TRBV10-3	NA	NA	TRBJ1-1	TGTGCCATCAGTGGGGCCAGCTACACTGAAGCTTTCTTT	CAISGASYTEAFF
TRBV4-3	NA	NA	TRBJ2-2	TGCGCCAGCAGCCAAGATAGGGCAGGGTGGACCGGGGAGCTGTTTTTT	CASSQDRAGWTGELFF
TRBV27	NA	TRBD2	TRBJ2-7	TGTGCCAGCAGTTTCAGCGGGAGTATCAACGAGCAGTACTTC	CASSFSGSINEQYF
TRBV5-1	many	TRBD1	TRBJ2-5	TGCGCCAGCAGCTTGGAAGGGGGCCTAGAGACCCAGTACTTC	CASSLEGGLETQYF
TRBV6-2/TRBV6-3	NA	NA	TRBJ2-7	TGTGCCAGCAGAGGACTTGCCGGGACCGATTCCTACGAGCAGTACTTC	CASRGLAGTDSYEQYF
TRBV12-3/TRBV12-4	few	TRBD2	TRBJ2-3	TGTGCCAGCAGGCTTAGAAGGGGAGGGGCGAGCACAGATACGCAGTATTTT	CASRLRRGGASTDTQYF
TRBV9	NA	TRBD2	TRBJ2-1	TGTGCCAGCACCCCCGGGGGGAGCTCCTACAATGAGCAGTTCTTC	CASTPGGSSYNEQFF
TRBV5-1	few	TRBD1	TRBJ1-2	TGCGCCAGCACCCCAGGGGGCAACTATGGCTACACCTTC	CASTPGGNYGYTF
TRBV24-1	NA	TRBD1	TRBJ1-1	TGTGCCACCAGTGATTCCTGGGACAGGGGTGAAGCTTTCTTT	CATSDSWDRGEAFF
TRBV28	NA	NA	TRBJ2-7	TGTGCCAGCAGCCCCCCAATCGGCTACGAGCAGTACTTC	CASSPPIGYEQYF
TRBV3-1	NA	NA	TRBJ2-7	TGTGCCAGCAGCCAAGCTGTGGCGGGAAGAAGCTCCTACGAGCAGTACTTC	CASSQAVAGRSSYEQYF
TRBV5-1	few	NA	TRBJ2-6	TGCGCCAGCAGCTGGCAGGGCTCTGGGGCCAACGTCCTGACTTTC	CASSWQGSGANVLTF
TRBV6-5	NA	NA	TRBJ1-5	TGTGCCAGCAGTACCACAGGAGTTAGCAATCAGCCCCAGCATTTT	CASSTTGVSNQPQHF
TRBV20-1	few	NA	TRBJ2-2	TGCAGTGCGGCAGGCACCGGGGAGCTGTTTTTT	CSAAGTGELFF
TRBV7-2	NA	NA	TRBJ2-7	TGTGCCAGCAGCTCCGCCTCGGGGTCCTACGAGCAGTACTTC	CASSSASGSYEQYF
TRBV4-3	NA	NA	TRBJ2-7	TGCGCCAGCAGCCAAGACGAGGGATACACCTACGAGCAGTACTTC	CASSQDEGYTYEQYF
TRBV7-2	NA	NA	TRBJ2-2	TGTGCCAGCACCACTCCCTGGACGAACACCGGGGAGCTGTTTTTT	CASTTPWTNTGELFF
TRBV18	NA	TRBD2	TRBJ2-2	TGTGCCAGCTCACAGTACCAAGCTAGCGGGCCGAACACCGTGGAGCTGTTTTTT	CASSQYQASGPNTVELFF
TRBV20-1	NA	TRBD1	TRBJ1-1	TGCAGTGCTTCCGGGACAGGGAACACTGAAGCTTTCTTT	CSASGTGNTEAFF
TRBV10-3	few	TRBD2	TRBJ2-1	TGTGCCATCAGTGAGTCTACTCCTCCCAGGACTAGCGGTAACAATGAGCAGTTCTTC	CAISESTPPRTSGNNEQFF